This TCR beta chain is drawn from a study of response to subunit inactivated influenza vaccine. TCRdb reanalysed the RT-PCR reads using MiXCR and keeps one entry per CDR3 protein. This sample carries under 550,000 distinct CDR3 sequences, approximately 7.8% of them seen once, and the ten largest clones take roughly 13%. Trimming took off 3 bases at V and 0 bases at J, with 13 bases between the two ends. Germline CDR1 is SEHNR and CDR2 is FQNEAQ (reference sequence). This CDR3 comprises 16 residues. This TCR derives from a man between 50 and 69 years old who received an inactivated influenza vaccine. The starting material was PBMCs from blood, obtained about 23 months after vaccination. This chain connects TRBV7-9 to TRBJ2-3; D is unclear. Here the CDR3 DNA reads TGTGCCAGCAGCTTTCGGACGCTGTCTAGCACAGATACGCAGTATTTT. This gives the protein CASSFRTLSSTDTQYF.